The rows below give T cell receptor beta chains drawn from one sample of a study of blood T cell repertoires in COVID-19. Measured with immunoSEQ multiplex PCR; TCRdb has only the in-frame clones, and not every one. The sample consists of over 100,000 clones, 80% to 85% of them appearing once. What was sequenced was peripheral blood. Receptors were obtained from a man aged 65 to 79 with acute or convalescent COVID-19. CDR3s include the opening cysteine and the closing phenylalanine or tryptophan. D genes are given only for firm matches. Clone size, where shown, is once, few, many, or a class for clones that have expanded.

TRBD2	TRBJ2-4	TRBV9	-	CASSVQGGAGGQGNIQYF	TGTGCCAGCAGCGTACAGGGCGGAGCGGGGGGGCAAGGAAACATTCAGTACTTC
-	TRBJ2-5	TRBV10-3	-	CAISANLQGQETQYF	TGTGCCATCAGTGCGAATTTACAGGGCCAAGAGACCCAGTACTTC
TRBD1	TRBJ2-3	TRBV5-4	-	CASSGHRGIDTQYF	TGTGCCAGCAGCGGGCACAGGGGGATAGATACGCAGTATTTT
TRBD1	TRBJ1-5	TRBV7-9	-	CAIRGEGGPNQPQHF	TGTGCCATTCGAGGGGAAGGGGGCCCCAATCAGCCCCAGCATTTT
-	TRBJ1-1	TRBV5-1	-	CASSLFEGSDTEAFF	TGCGCCAGCAGCTTGTTCGAGGGTAGCGACACTGAAGCTTTCTTT
TRBD1	TRBJ1-1	TRBV6-5	-	CASRGTGRVTEAFF	TGTGCCAGCAGGGGGACAGGGCGGGTCACTGAAGCTTTCTTT
TRBD2	TRBJ2-3	TRBV28	-	CASSPFWGGDSTDTQYF	TGTGCCAGCAGTCCGTTTTGGGGGGGGGACTCCACAGATACGCAGTATTTT
-	TRBJ2-2	TRBV24-1	-	CATSDAALRSGELFF	TGTGCCACCAGTGACGCCGCCCTTCGGAGCGGGGAGCTGTTTTTT
-	TRBJ2-7	TRBV7-3	-	CASSPAGTTISYEQYF	TGTGCCAGCAGCCCCGCCGGGACAACTATCTCCTACGAGCAGTACTTC
-	TRBJ2-1	TRBV7-3	-	CASSTTGTSYNEQFF	TGTGCCAGCAGCACAACCGGGACTTCGTACAATGAGCAGTTCTTC
-	TRBJ2-3	TRBV24-1	-	CATSVAGFSDTQYF	TGTGCCACCAGTGTGGCGGGTTTTTCAGATACGCAGTATTTT
-	TRBJ2-7	TRBV5-4	-	CASSLDRVYGEQYF	TGTGCCAGCAGCTTGGACAGGGTTTACGGCGAGCAGTACTTC
TRBD2	TRBJ2-7	TRBV2	-	CASRGTSSNEQYF	TGTGCCAGCCGAGGGACTAGTAGCAACGAGCAGTACTTC
-	TRBJ1-2	TRBV28	-	CASSFGTQWAGYGYTF	TGTGCCAGCAGTTTCGGGACACAATGGGCCGGGTATGGCTACACCTTC
-	TRBJ2-7	TRBV6-2/TRBV6-3	-	CASSYSRDEQYF	TGTGCCAGCAGTTACTCGAGGGACGAGCAGTACTTC
-	TRBJ1-5	TRBV28	-	CASSLGQLHQPQHF	TGTGCCAGCAGCCTCGGACAGCTTCATCAGCCCCAGCATTTT
TRBD1	TRBJ1-1	TRBV19	-	CASSSQGILAEAFF	TGTGCCAGTAGTTCACAGGGGATATTGGCGGAAGCTTTCTTT
TRBD1	TRBJ1-1	TRBV3-1/TRBV3-2	few	CASWTGNVAFF	TGTGCCAGTTGGACAGGGAACGTAGCTTTCTTT
-	TRBJ2-2	TRBV27	-	CASSSTSTGELFF	TGTGCCAGCAGCTCAACAAGCACCGGGGAGCTGTTTTTT
-	TRBJ1-1	TRBV4-1	-	CASSQVPGKTEAFF	TGCGCCAGCAGCCAAGTACCAGGGAAAACTGAAGCTTTCTTT
-	TRBJ2-1	TRBV9	-	CASSVDQAHYNEQFF	TGTGCCAGCAGCGTAGATCAGGCCCACTACAATGAGCAGTTCTTC
TRBD1	TRBJ2-3	TRBV7-9	-	CASSLTGASSTDTQYF	TGTGCCAGCAGCTTAACAGGGGCTTCGAGCACAGATACGCAGTATTTT
-	TRBJ2-3	TRBV19	-	CASSIGIASTDTQYF	TGTGCCAGTAGTATCGGGATCGCCAGCACAGATACGCAGTATTTT
TRBD2	TRBJ2-1	TRBV12-3/TRBV12-4	-	CASSRLAFDEQFF	TGTGCCAGCAGCAGACTAGCGTTTGATGAGCAGTTCTTC
-	TRBJ1-5	TRBV6-4	-	CASSPEPNQPQHF	TGTGCCAGCAGTCCAGAACCTAATCAGCCCCAGCATTTT
TRBD1	TRBJ1-5	TRBV5-5	-	CASSLYSRQGRNQPQHF	TGTGCCAGCAGCTTGTATTCCCGACAGGGCCGAAATCAGCCCCAGCATTTT
-	TRBJ1-1	TRBV19	few	CASRAGQKNTEAFF	TGTGCCAGTAGGGCTGGACAGAAAAACACTGAAGCTTTCTTT
-	TRBJ1-1	TRBV10-3	-	CAISGPKNTEAFF	TGTGCCATCAGTGGTCCTAAGAACACTGAAGCTTTCTTT
TRBD1	TRBJ2-2	TRBV6-5	-	CASRWTGDFTGELFF	TGTGCCAGTAGGTGGACAGGGGACTTCACCGGGGAGCTGTTTTTT
-	TRBJ2-2	TRBV5-1	once	CASNSNSANTGELFF	TGCGCCAGCAACTCGAATTCCGCGAACACCGGGGAGCTGTTTTTT
-	TRBJ1-2	TRBV9	once	CASSPGQGSGGYTF	TGTGCCAGCAGCCCCGGGCAGGGGTCGGGTGGCTACACCTTC
-	TRBJ2-3	TRBV9	-	CASSLRRNAVDTQYF	TGTGCCAGCAGCCTCAGACGTAATGCGGTCGATACGCAGTATTTT
-	TRBJ2-7	TRBV6-5	-	CASRQASTLSYEQYF	TGTGCCAGCAGACAGGCTTCGACTCTCTCCTACGAGCAGTACTTC
TRBD2	TRBJ2-3	TRBV5-1	-	CASSLPSGGTDTQYF	TGCGCCAGCAGCTTGCCCAGCGGGGGAACAGATACGCAGTATTTT
TRBD2	TRBJ2-7	TRBV9	-	CASSVAPSGTRIRGRF	TGTGCCAGCAGCGTAGCCCCAAGCGGGACTCGAATACGAGGACGCTTC
-	TRBJ1-3	TRBV29-1	once	CSVEDRQTGNTIYF	TGCAGCGTTGAAGATCGACAGACTGGAAACACCATATATTTT
TRBD1	TRBJ1-5	TRBV5-1	-	CASSLHPGTGGEQGNQPQHF	TGCGCCAGCAGCTTGCATCCCGGGACAGGGGGCGAGCAGGGCAATCAGCCCCAGCATTTT
-	TRBJ2-2	TRBV28	-	CASRLGAGTGELFF	TGTGCCAGCAGACTGGGGGCGGGCACCGGGGAGCTGTTTTTT
TRBD1	TRBJ2-7	TRBV5-1	-	CASSEPGGYEQYF	TGCGCCAGCAGCGAACCAGGGGGCTACGAGCAGTACTTC
TRBD1	TRBJ1-2	TRBV28	-	CASSRPGQDYSYTF	TGTGCCAGCAGTCGACCGGGACAGGATTATAGCTACACCTTC
TRBD1	TRBJ1-2	TRBV28	-	CATRTGSNYGYTF	TGTGCCACCAGGACAGGTTCTAACTATGGCTACACCTTC
-	TRBJ2-3	TRBV5-1	few	CASSSEGDSTDTQYF	TGCGCCAGCAGCTCGGAAGGGGATAGCACAGATACGCAGTATTTT
-	TRBJ2-3	TRBV2	-	CASMGGRLEDTQYF	TGTGCCAGCATGGGGGGGCGTTTGGAAGATACGCAGTATTTT
-	TRBJ1-1	TRBV28	-	CASRPPTGKTEAFF	TGTGCCAGCAGACCTCCCACAGGGAAAACTGAAGCTTTCTTT
-	TRBJ1-2	TRBV20-1	-	CSASTQAMGYTF	TGCAGTGCTAGTACCCAGGCGATGGGCTACACCTTC
-	TRBJ1-1	TRBV5-4	-	CASSWDILPNTEAFF	TGTGCCAGCAGCTGGGACATACTCCCAAACACTGAAGCTTTCTTT
-	TRBJ1-2	TRBV29-1	-	CSVDSGYGYTF	TGCAGCGTTGATTCAGGCTATGGCTACACCTTC
TRBD2	TRBJ2-3	TRBV19	once	CASNRGTSGISSTDTQYF	TGTGCCAGTAATCGAGGGACTAGCGGGATCAGTAGCACAGATACGCAGTATTTT
TRBD1	TRBJ1-4	TRBV5-1	-	CASSGGTGYNEKLFF	TGCGCCAGCAGCGGGGGGACAGGGTATAATGAAAAACTGTTTTTT
TRBD1	TRBJ1-4	TRBV30	-	CAWRRRRGDSYEKLFF	TGTGCCTGGAGGCGACGGCGGGGGGACAGCTATGAAAAACTGTTTTTT
-	TRBJ1-3	TRBV28	-	CASSGARTVSGNTIYF	TGTGCCAGCAGTGGCGCACGGACAGTCTCTGGAAACACCATATATTTT
TRBD1	TRBJ1-1	TRBV27	-	CASSSPIRTGGMNTEAFF	TGTGCCAGCAGTTCACCGATCCGGACAGGGGGCATGAACACTGAAGCTTTCTTT
TRBD1	TRBJ2-7	TRBV15	-	CATSRVGQAPVEQYF	TGTGCCACCAGCAGAGTTGGACAGGCTCCCGTGGAGCAGTACTTC
-	TRBJ1-2	TRBV10-3	-	CAISQEGNYGYTF	TGTGCCATCAGCCAGGAGGGTAACTATGGCTACACCTTC
TRBD1	TRBJ1-4	TRBV25-1	-	CASRPTGGANEKLFF	TGTGCCAGCAGGCCGACAGGGGGAGCTAATGAAAAACTGTTTTTT
TRBD1	TRBJ2-2	TRBV19	-	CASSGRDRGDSNTGELFF	TGTGCCAGTAGTGGCCGGGACAGGGGGGATTCGAACACCGGGGAGCTGTTTTTT
-	TRBJ1-1	TRBV6-5	many	CASVQMNTEAFF	TGTGCCAGCGTACAGATGAACACTGAAGCTTTCTTT